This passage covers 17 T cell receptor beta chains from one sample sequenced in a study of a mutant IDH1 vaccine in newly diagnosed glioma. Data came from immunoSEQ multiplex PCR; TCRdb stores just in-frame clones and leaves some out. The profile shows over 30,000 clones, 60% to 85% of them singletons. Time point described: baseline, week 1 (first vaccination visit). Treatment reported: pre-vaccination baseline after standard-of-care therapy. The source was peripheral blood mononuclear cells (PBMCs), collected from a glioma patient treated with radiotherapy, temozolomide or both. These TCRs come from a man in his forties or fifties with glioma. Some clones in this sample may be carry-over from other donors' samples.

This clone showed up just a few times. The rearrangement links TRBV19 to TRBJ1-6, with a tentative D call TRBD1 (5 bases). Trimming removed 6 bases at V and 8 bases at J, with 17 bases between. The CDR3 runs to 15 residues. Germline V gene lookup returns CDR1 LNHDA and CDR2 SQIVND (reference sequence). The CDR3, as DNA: TGTGCCAGTAGGGCGGGGGGTCCTTCAGATTCACCCCTCCACTTT. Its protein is CASRAGGPSDSPLHF.

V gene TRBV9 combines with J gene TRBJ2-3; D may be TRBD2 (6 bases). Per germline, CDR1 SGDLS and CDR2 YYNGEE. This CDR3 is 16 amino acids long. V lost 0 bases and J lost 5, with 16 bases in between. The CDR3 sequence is CASSVGAGGAGDTQYF. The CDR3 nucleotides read TGTGCCAGCAGCGTAGGTGCTGGGGGAGCGGGAGATACGCAGTATTTT.

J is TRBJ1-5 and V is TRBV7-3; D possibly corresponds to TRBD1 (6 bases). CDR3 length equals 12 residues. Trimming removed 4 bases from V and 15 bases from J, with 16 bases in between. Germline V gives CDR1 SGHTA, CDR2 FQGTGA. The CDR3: CASSSLGGVLHF. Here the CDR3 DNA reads TGTGCCAGCAGCTCACTAGGGGGGGTATTGCATTTT.

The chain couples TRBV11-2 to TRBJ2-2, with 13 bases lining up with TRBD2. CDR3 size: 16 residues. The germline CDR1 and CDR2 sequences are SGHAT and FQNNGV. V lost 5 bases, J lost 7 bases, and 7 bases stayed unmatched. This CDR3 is CASSPRTSGRYGELFF. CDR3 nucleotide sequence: TGTGCCAGCAGCCCAAGGACTAGCGGGAGATACGGGGAGCTGTTTTTT. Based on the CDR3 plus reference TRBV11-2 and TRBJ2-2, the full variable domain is EAGVAQSPRYKIIEKRQSVAFWCNPISGHATLYWYQQILGQGPKLLIQFQNNGVVDDSQLPKDRFSAERLKGVDSTLKIQPAKLEDSAVYLCASSPRTSGRYGELFFGEGSRLTVL.

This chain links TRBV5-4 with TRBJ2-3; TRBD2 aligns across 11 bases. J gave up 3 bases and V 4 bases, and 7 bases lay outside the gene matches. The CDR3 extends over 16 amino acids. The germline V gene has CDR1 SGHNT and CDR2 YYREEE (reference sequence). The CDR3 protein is CASSNRLAGLTDTQYF. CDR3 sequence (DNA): TGTGCCAGCAGCAACCGACTAGCGGGGTTAACAGATACGCAGTATTTT.

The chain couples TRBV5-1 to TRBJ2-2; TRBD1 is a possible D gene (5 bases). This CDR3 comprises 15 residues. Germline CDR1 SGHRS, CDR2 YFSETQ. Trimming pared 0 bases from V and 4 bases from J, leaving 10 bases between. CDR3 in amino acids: CASSLVPTGTGELFF. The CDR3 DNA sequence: TGCGCCAGCAGCTTGGTCCCAACAGGCACCGGGGAGCTGTTTTTT. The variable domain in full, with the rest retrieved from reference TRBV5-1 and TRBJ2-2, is KAGVTQTPRYLIKTRGQQVTLSCSPISGHRSVSWYQQTPGQGLQFLFEYFSETQRNKGNFPGRFSGRQFSNSRSEMNVSTLELGDSALYLCASSLVPTGTGELFFGEGSRLTVL.

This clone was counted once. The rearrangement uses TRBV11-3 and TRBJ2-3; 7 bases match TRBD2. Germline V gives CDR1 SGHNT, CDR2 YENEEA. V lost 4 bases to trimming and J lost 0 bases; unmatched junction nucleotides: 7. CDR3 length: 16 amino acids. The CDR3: CASSSGTTTSTDTQYF. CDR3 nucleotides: TGTGCCAGCAGCTCCGGGACTACAACTAGCACAGATACGCAGTATTTT.

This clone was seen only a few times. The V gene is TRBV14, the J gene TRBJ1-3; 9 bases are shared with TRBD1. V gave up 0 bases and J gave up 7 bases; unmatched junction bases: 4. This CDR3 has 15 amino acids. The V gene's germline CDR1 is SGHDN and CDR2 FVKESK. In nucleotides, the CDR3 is TGTGCCAGCAGCCAAGAACAGGGGGCGAGGAACACCATATATTTT. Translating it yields CASSQEQGARNTIYF.

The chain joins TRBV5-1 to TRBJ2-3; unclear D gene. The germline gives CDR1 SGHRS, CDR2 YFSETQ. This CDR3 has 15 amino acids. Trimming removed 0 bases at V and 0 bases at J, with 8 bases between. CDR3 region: CASSLDGPSTDTQYF. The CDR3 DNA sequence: TGCGCCAGCAGCTTGGACGGACCTAGCACAGATACGCAGTATTTT.

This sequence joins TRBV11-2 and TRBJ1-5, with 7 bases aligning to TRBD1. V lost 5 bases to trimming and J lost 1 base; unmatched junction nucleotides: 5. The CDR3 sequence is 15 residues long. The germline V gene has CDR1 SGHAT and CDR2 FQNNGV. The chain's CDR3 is CASSIQGLSNQPQHF. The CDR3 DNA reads TGTGCCAGCAGCATACAGGGGTTGAGCAATCAGCCCCAGCATTTT.

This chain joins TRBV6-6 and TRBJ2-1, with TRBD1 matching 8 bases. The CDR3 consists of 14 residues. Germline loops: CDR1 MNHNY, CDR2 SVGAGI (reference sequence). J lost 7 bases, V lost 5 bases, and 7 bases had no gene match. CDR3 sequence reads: CASSAGQVDNEQFF. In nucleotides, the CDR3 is TGTGCCAGCAGTGCGGGACAGGTAGATAATGAGCAGTTCTTC.

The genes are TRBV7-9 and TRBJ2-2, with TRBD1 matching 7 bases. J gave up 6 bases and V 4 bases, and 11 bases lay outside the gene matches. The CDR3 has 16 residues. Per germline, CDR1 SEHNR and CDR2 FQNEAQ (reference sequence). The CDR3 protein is CASSYTGASSAGELFF. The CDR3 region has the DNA TGTGCCAGCAGCTATACAGGGGCTAGCTCCGCCGGGGAGCTGTTTTTT.

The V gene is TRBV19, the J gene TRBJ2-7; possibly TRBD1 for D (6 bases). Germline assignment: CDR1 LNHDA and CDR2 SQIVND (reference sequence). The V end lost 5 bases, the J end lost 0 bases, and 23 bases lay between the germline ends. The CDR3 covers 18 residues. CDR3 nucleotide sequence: TGTGCCAGTAGTTCCCGCTATTTACAGGGATTTTCCTCCTACGAGCAGTACTTC. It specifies CASSSRYLQGFSSYEQYF.

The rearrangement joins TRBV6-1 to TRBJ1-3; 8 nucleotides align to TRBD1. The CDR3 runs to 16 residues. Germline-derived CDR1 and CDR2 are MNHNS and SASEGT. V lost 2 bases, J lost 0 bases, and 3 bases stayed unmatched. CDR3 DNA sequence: TGTGCCAGCAGTGAATCAGGGGGCCTCTCTGGAAACACCATATATTTT. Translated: CASSESGGLSGNTIYF.

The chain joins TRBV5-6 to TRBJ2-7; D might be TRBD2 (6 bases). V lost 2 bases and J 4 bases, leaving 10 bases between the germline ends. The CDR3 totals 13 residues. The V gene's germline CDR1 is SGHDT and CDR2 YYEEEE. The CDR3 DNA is TGTGCCAGCAGCTTTTCAAGCGGGTACGAGCAGTACTTC. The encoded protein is CASSFSSGYEQYF.

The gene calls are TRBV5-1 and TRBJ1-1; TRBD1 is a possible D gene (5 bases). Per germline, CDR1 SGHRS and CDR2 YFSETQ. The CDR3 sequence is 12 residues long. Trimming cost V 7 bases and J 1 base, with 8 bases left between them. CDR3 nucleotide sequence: TGCGCCAGCTACGGGGGGAACACTGAAGCTTTCTTT. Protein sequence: CASYGGNTEAFF.

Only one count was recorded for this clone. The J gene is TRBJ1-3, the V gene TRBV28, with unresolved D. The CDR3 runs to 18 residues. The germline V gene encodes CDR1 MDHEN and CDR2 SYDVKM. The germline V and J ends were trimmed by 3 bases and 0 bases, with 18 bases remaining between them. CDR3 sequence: CASSFSVDGKDSGNTIYF. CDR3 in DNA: TGTGCCAGCAGTTTCTCCGTTGACGGAAAAGACTCTGGAAACACCATATATTTT. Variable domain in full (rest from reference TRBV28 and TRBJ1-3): DVKVTQSSRYLVKRTGEKVFLECVQDMDHENMFWYRQDPGLGLRLIYFSYDVKMKEKGDIPEGYSVSREKKERFSLILESASTNQTSMYLCASSFSVDGKDSGNTIYFGEGSWLTVV.